A selection of T cell receptor beta chains follows, all from one sample in a study of coeliac disease. The table came from immunoSEQ multiplex PCR; TCRdb's copy has only in-frame clones and leaves some out. The sample records about 3,400 clones, approximately 63% being singletons. Sequenced input: intraepithelial lymphocytes from the gut. The source of these receptors is a man younger than 35 with celiac disease on a gluten-free diet. Both conserved end residues are part of each CDR3. Some rows mark clone size as missing; the rest say once, few, many or name a class of expanded clone.

-	TRBV9	15	TRBJ2-1	CASTRTEKTYNEQFF
-	TRBV6-1	15	TRBJ2-7	CASSESKGGLREQYF
-	TRBV28	15	TRBJ2-3	CASSIPGTGSDTQYF
-	TRBV15	16	TRBJ1-5	CATSRDPPGSRKPQHF
-	TRBV7-9	12	TRBJ1-2	CASSQGSQGSTF
-	TRBV6-4	15	TRBJ2-3	CASSDGTSGADTQYF
-	TRBV7-9	13	TRBJ1-2	CASSFGTGDGYTF
-	TRBV6-5	11	TRBJ2-3	CASTNTDTQYF
-	TRBV6-1	15	TRBJ2-7	CATKRGQGNTYEQYF
-	TRBV9	15	TRBJ2-2	CASSADFSRTGELFF
-	TRBV13	15	TRBJ1-3	CASSLGTLSGNTIYF
few	TRBV19	14	TRBJ1-1	CASSFSGGNTEAFF
-	TRBV25-1	15	TRBJ2-5	CASSDMRGGRGTQYF
-	TRBV7-9	14	TRBJ2-7	CASSLSAGGYEQYF
-	TRBV5-1	14	TRBJ2-7	CASSGGRGFYEQYF
-	TRBV5-1	16	TRBJ1-1	CASSLGTGVMNTEAFF
once	TRBV30	13	TRBJ2-2	CAWSVRVTGELFF
-	TRBV5-4	14	TRBJ1-4	CASSRGGGNEKLFF
-	TRBV4-3	11	TRBJ2-1	CASRRGYEQFF